One sample yielded the 3 T cell receptor beta chains listed below, sequenced in a study of regulatory T cells in long-lasting Graves disease. With iRepertoire HTBI primers and Arm-PCR of CDR3 regions, TCR beta libraries were built. Using its own MiXCR run on the multiplex PCR reads, TCRdb lists one record per CDR3 protein. The table records around 470,000 distinct CDR3 sequences, less than 15% of them present only once. Time point denoted: newly diagnosed GD, antithyroid drugs for less than 3 months. PBMCs provided the RNA from which the TCR library was made. The same sample was also used in a study of T cells in Graves' hyperthyroidism and ophthalmopathy.

This sample comprised peripheral blood mononuclear cells (PBMCs), obtained at new diagnosis, from a patient treated with antithyroid drugs. The receptors were gathered from a woman in her forties or fifties with Graves disease.

This clonotype was seen ten or more times. The gene calls are TRBV2 and TRBJ1-1; maybe TRBD1 (6 bases). This CDR3 has 16 residues. From germline, CDR1 is SNHLY and CDR2 FYNNEI. V was pared by 4 bases and J by 0 bases, with 15 bases between. CDR3 nucleotides: TGTGCCAGCAGTGTAAGGGAGGGACAAGTGAACACTGAAGCTTTCTTT. Its protein product is CASSVREGQVNTEAFF.

V gene TRBV12-3 or TRBV12-4 combines with J gene TRBJ2-2, with a tentative D call TRBD1 (5 bases). This CDR3 comprises 13 residues. Trimming removed 3 bases at V and 8 bases at J, with 10 bases between. The CDR3 reads CASSLGLVGELFF. CDR3 nucleotides: TGTGCCAGCAGTTTGGGGCTTGTGGGGGAGCTGTTTTTT.

This clonotype was detected only a few times. This rearrangement joins TRBV19 to TRBJ2-3; D uncertain. Trimming removed 4 bases from V and 5 bases from J, with 10 bases in between. Germline CDR1 reads LNHDA; CDR2 reads SQIVND (reference sequence). The CDR3 has 13 residues. CDR3 in amino acids: CASSTSDGDTQYF. CDR3 bases: TGTGCCAGTAGTACGAGTGACGGAGATACGCAGTATTTT.